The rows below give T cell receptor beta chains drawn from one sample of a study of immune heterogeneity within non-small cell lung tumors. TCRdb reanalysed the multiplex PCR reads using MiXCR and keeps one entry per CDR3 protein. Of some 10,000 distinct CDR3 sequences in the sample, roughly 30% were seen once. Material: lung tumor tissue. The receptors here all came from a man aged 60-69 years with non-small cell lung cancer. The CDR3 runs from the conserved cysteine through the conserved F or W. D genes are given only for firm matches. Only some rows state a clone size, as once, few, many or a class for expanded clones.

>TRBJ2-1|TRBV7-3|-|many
CASSLRGGTYNEQFF
TGTGCCAGCAGCTTGAGGGGCGGGACCTACAATGAGCAGTTCTTC
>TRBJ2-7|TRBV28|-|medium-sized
CASREGGDPREQYF
TGTGCCAGCAGGGAAGGAGGGGATCCTCGCGAGCAGTACTTC
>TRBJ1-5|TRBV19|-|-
CASTLHPNREGQPQHF
TGTGCCAGTACGCTACATCCCAACAGGGAGGGTCAGCCCCAGCATTTT
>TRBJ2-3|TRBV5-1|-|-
CASSLGQASLDTQYF
TGCGCCAGCAGCTTGGGACAGGCGTCGTTAGATACGCAGTATTTT
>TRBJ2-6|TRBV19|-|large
CASSISQDRSSGANVLTF
TGTGCCAGTAGTATAAGTCAGGACAGAAGCTCTGGGGCCAACGTCCTGACTTTC
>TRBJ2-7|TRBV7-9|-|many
CASSLVWGSYEQYF
TGTGCCAGCAGCTTAGTCTGGGGGTCCTACGAGCAGTACTTC
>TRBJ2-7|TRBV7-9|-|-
CASSLPTDSSSYEQYF
TGTGCCAGCAGCCTTCCGACGGATAGCTCATCTTACGAGCAGTACTTC
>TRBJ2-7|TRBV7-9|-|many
CASSLGPLATEQYF
TGTGCCAGCAGCTTAGGTCCTTTAGCGACCGAGCAGTACTTC
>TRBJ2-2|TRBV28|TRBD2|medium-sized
CASSFMASGSRAGELFF
TGTGCCAGCAGTTTTATGGCTAGCGGGAGTAGGGCCGGGGAGCTGTTTTTT
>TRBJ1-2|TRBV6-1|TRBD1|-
CASSEPGQGANGYTF
TGTGCCAGCAGTGAGCCGGGACAGGGGGCGAATGGCTACACCTTC
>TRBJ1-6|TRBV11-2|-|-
CASSLGGNSPLHF
TGTGCCAGCAGCTTAGGGGGCAATTCACCCCTCCACTTT
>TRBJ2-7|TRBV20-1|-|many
CSARDYGSSYEQYF
TGCAGTGCTAGAGATTATGGAAGCTCCTACGAGCAGTACTTC
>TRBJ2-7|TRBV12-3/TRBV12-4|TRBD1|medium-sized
CASSLNRGYSYEQYF
TGTGCCAGCAGTTTGAACAGGGGATACTCCTACGAGCAGTACTTC
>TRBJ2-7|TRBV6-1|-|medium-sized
CASGTSYEQYF
TGTGCCAGCGGGACATCCTACGAGCAGTACTTC
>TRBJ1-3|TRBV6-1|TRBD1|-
CASSRTGFSSGNTIYF
TGTGCCAGCAGTAGGACAGGATTTTCCTCTGGAAACACCATATATTTT
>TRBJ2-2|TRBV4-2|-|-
CASSQARLVANTGELFF
TGTGCCAGCAGCCAGGCCCGACTAGTGGCGAACACCGGGGAGCTGTTTTTT
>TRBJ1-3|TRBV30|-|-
CAWSVISVNTIYF
TGTGCCTGGAGTGTCATTAGCGTAAACACCATATATTTT
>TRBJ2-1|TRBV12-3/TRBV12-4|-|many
CASGQGGNEQFF
TGTGCCAGCGGGCAGGGAGGCAATGAGCAGTTCTTC
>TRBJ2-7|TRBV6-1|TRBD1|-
CASSEYEGAGTYEQYF
TGTGCCAGCAGTGAGTATGAGGGGGCTGGGACCTACGAGCAGTACTTC
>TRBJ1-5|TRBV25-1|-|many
CASSANSDNGNQPQHF
TGTGCCAGCAGTGCGAATTCGGACAACGGCAATCAGCCCCAGCATTTT
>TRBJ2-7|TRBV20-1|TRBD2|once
CSADVGTRNDEQYF
TGCAGTGCTGACGTGGGGACTAGAAACGACGAGCAGTACTTC
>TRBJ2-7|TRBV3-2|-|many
CASSQDRTSGGGEQYF
TGTGCCAGCAGCCAAGATAGGACTAGCGGGGGGGGCGAGCAGTACTTC
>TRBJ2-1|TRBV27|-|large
CASSTLQGLGSNEQFF
TGTGCCAGCAGTACACTCCAGGGGCTTGGCAGCAATGAGCAGTTCTTC
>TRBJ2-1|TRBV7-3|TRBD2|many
CASSAGLAGTLNEQFF
TGTGCCAGCAGCGCGGGACTAGCGGGAACTTTAAATGAGCAGTTCTTC